This T cell receptor (beta chain) was profiled in a study of T cells in Graves' hyperthyroidism and ophthalmopathy. Notes on the study in general: A model built on 13 V-J features separated ophthalmopathy from stable hyperthyroidism.

Researchers amplified the TCR beta CDR3 regions from RNA transcripts. HTBI primers drove first-round RT-PCR of the TCR CDR3. TCRdb reanalysed the multiplex PCR reads using MiXCR and keeps one entry per CDR3 protein. Among about 530,000 distinct CDR3 sequences listed, 17% were seen once. The CDR3 is 13 residues long. Trimming shortened V by 5 bases and J by 6 bases, and 11 bases separated the two germline ends. Germline V gives CDR1 MDHEN, CDR2 SYDVKM. This clonotype showed up many times. Antigen: not known. The chain is built from TRBV28 and TRBJ1-5; D gene ambiguous. Sequencing was performed on blood. The receptor's source is a woman between 18 and 29 years old with Graves' ophthalmopathy. CDR3: CASSLIQAQPQHF. For the CDR3, the DNA is TGTGCCAGCAGTCTAATTCAAGCTCAGCCCCAGCATTTT.